This T cell receptor beta chain stems from a study of shared clonotypes between healthy human individuals. Original methodology: There were no quality scores in the junction-only immunoSEQ sequences, so filtering differed. Using immunoSEQ multiplex PCR, the repertoire was profiled, and TCRdb retains in-frame clones only, with some absent. V and J calls and clone size are those listed in that table; D and trimming were worked out from the DNA. The repertoire holds over 800,000 clones, 92% seen once, with approximately 25% in the top ten. V lost 3 bases to trimming and J lost 1 base, with 13 bases between them. CDR3 length: 15 amino acids. Germline assignment: CDR1 MNHEY and CDR2 SMNVEV (reference sequence). As defined, naive CD8 cells were CD45RO-negative and positively selected for CCR7, with terminally differentiated effector memory CD45RA+ cells excluded. HIV-negative, healthy adults without recent acute infections or vaccinations were the donors. Donors were Caucasian adults residing in Nashville, Tennessee, USA.

Material for sequencing was naive CD8+ T cells sorted from blood. The TCR sequence derives from a man between 25 and 39 years old in good health. The J gene is TRBJ2-7, the V gene TRBV27, with D uncertain. The CDR3, as DNA: TGTGCCAGCAGTTTCATCGCCACCAGGTCCTACGAGCAGTACTTC. Translated: CASSFIATRSYEQYF.